This TCR beta chain was sequenced in a study of blood T cell repertoires in COVID-19. TCRdb's copy holds only in-frame clones and misses some; the assay was immunoSEQ multiplex PCR. The data contain about 20,000 clones, 80% to 85% of them singletons. Germline V gene data show CDR1 as KGHSH and CDR2 as LQKENI. The CDR3 runs to 17 residues. V lost 6 bases and J lost 2; bases outside the gene matches: 12. The sequence derives from a man older than 75 with active or convalescent COVID-19. Sequences were obtained from peripheral blood. The chain has TRBV18 and TRBJ1-4; 7 bases line up with TRBD1. The chain's CDR3 is CASSIYNTGETNEKLFF. The CDR3 region has the DNA TGTGCCAGCTCTATATACAACACAGGGGAGACTAATGAAAAACTGTTTTTT.